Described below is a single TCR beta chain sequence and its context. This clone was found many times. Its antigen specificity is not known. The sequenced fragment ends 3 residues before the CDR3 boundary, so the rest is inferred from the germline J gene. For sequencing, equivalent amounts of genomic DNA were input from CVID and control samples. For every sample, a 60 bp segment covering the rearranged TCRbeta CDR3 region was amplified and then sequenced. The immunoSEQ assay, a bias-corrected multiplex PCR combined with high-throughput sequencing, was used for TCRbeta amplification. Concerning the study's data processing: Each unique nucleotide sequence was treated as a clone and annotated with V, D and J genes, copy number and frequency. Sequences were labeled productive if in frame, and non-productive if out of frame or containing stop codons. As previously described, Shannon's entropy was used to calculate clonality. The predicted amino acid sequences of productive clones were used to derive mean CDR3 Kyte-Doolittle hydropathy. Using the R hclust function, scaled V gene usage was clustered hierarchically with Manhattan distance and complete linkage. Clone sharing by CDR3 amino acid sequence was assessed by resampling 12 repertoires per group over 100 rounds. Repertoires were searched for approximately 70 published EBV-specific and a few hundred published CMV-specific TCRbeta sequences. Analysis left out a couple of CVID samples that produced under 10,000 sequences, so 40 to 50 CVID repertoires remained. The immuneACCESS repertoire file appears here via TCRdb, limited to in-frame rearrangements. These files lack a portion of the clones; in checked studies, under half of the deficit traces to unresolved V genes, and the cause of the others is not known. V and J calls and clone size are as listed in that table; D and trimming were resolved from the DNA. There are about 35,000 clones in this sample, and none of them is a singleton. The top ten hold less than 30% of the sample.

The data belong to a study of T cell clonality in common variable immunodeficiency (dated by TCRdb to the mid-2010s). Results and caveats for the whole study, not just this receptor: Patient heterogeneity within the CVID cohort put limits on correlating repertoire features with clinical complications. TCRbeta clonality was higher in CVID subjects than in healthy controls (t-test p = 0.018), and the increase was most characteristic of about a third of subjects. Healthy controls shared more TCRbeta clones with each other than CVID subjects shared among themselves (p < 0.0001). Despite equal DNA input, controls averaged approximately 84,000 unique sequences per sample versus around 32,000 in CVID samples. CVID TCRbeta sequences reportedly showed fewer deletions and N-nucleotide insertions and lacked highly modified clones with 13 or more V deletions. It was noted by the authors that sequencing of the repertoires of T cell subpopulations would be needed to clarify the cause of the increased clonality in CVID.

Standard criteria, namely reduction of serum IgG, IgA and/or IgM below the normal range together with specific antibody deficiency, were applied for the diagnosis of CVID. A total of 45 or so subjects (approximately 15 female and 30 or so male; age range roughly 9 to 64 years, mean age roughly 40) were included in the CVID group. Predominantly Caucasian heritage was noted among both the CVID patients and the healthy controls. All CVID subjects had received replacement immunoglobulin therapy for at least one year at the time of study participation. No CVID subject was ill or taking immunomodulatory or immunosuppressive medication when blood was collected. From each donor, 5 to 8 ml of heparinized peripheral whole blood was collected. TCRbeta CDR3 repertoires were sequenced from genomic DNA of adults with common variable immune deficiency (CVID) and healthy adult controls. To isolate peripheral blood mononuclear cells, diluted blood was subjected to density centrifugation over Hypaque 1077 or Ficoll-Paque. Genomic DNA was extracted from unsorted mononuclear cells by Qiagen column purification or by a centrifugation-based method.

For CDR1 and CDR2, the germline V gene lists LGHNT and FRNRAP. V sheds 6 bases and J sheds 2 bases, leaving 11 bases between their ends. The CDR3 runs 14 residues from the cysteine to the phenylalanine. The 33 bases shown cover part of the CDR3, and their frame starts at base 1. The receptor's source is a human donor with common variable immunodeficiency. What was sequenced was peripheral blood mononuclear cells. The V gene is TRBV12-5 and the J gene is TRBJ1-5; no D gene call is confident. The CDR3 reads CASGPAGGNQPQHF. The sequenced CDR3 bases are TGTGCTAGTGGCCCGGCGGGTGGCAATCAGCCC.